The 27 T cell receptor beta chains reported below all come from one sample, sequenced in a study of cytomegalovirus exposure and HLA in healthy donors. The PCR made use of 60 Vbeta and 13 Jbeta primers. Assay: immunoSEQ multiplex PCR; the TCRdb copy retains only in-frame clones and omits some. The sample carries around 95,000 clones, 78% recorded once. Sample: PBMCs. The receptor set was obtained from a woman aged 40 to 50 in good health and CMV-seropositive.

V usage is TRBV6-1 and J usage is TRBJ1-2; 10 bases map to TRBD1. Germline V gene sequence: CDR1 MNHNS, CDR2 SASEGT. This CDR3 contains 14 residues. V lost 6 bases to trimming and J lost 4 bases; unmatched junction nucleotides: 5. The CDR3 spells CASSWDRGIYGYTF. The CDR3 nucleotides read TGTGCCAGCAGCTGGGACAGGGGCATCTATGGCTACACCTTC.

The J gene is TRBJ2-2, the V gene TRBV4-1; possible D gene TRBD2, 7 bases. This CDR3 has 17 amino acids. V lost 5 bases and J lost 5, with 21 bases in between. CDR1 is MGHRA, CDR2 YSYEKL, per germline. In DNA form, the CDR3 reads TGCGCCAGCAGCTCCGGGGGCGGGAGTTCGTATACCGGGGAGCTGTTTTTT. It yields the protein CASSSGGGSSYTGELFF.

CDR3: CASSLISSGSYEQYF. The CDR3 bases are TGTGCCAGCAGTTTGATATCGAGCGGGAGCTACGAGCAGTACTTC. This chain joins TRBV28 and TRBJ2-7, with 8 positions matching TRBD2. CDR3 length equals 15 residues. Looked up from germline, CDR1 is MDHEN and CDR2 is SYDVKM. The V gene end was trimmed by 3 bases and the J gene end by 3 bases; junction bases not matched to a gene: 7.

V and J are TRBV7-8 and TRBJ2-3; 9 bases agree with TRBD2. The CDR3 is 17 residues long. J was trimmed by 4 bases and V by 2 bases; bases with no gene match: 10. The V gene's germline CDR1 is SGHVS and CDR2 FQNEAQ. This CDR3 is CASSLRGASGMSDTQYF. The CDR3 DNA reads as TGTGCCAGCAGCTTACGGGGGGCTAGCGGGATGTCAGATACGCAGTATTTT.

The chain recombines TRBV7-9 with TRBJ2-2; possible D gene TRBD2, 6 bases. CDR1 and CDR2 (germline): SEHNR, FQNEAQ (reference sequence). V was cut by 5 bases and J by 0 bases, with 10 bases left in between. The CDR3 has 15 residues. DNA of the CDR3: TGTGCCAGCAGCCCCTTAGCGGCGAACACCGGGGAGCTGTTTTTT. It yields the protein CASSPLAANTGELFF.

The chain couples TRBV9 to TRBJ2-3, with 7 nucleotides matching TRBD2. This CDR3 comprises 16 residues. V shed 0 bases and J 5 bases; nucleotides not matched to a gene: 9. CDR1 is SGDLS, CDR2 YYNGEE, per germline. The CDR3 DNA follows: TGTGCCAGCAGCGTAGCTGCGTCGGCGGGAGTAGATACGCAGTATTTT. Its protein is CASSVAASAGVDTQYF.

This chain links TRBV5-1 with TRBJ2-3; D gene unclear. The V end lost 6 bases, the J end lost 0 bases, and 14 bases lay between the germline ends. CDR3 length equals 15 residues. Germline V lookup: CDR1 SGHRS, CDR2 YFSETQ. CDR3 bases: TGCGCCAGCACCGCGGTAGGTTTTAGCACAGATACGCAGTATTTT. It is translated as CASTAVGFSTDTQYF.

The chain has TRBV7-9 and TRBJ2-7; D is undetermined. In germline, CDR1 is SEHNR, CDR2 FQNEAQ (reference sequence). The V gene lost 4 bases and the J gene lost 3 bases, with 4 bases spanning the gap. This CDR3 is built from 11 residues. The CDR3: CASSSNYEQYF. CDR3 nucleotides: TGTGCCAGCAGCTCCAACTACGAGCAGTACTTC. Variable domain in full (rest from reference TRBV7-9 and TRBJ2-7): DTGVSQNPRHKITKRGQNVTFRCDPISEHNRLYWYRQTLGQGPEFLTYFQNEAQLEKSRLLSDRFSAERPKGSFSTLEIQRTEQGDSAMYLCASSSNYEQYFGPGTRLTVT.

V usage is TRBV6-1 and J usage is TRBJ2-3, with D possibly being TRBD1 (6 bases). Germline CDR1 is MNHNS and CDR2 is SASEGT. There are 14 residues in the CDR3. V lost 6 bases and J 2 bases, leaving 12 bases between the germline ends. The CDR3 DNA follows: TGTGCCAGCAGCCGGGACACCTTCACAGATACGCAGTATTTT. Translation: CASSRDTFTDTQYF.

V and J are TRBV19 and TRBJ1-1, with 8 bases aligning to TRBD1. The length of the CDR3 is 14 residues. Looked up from germline, CDR1 is LNHDA and CDR2 is SQIVND (reference sequence). The ends lost 3 bases at V and 2 bases at J; junction bases unmatched: 2. The CDR3 DNA follows: TGTGCCAGTAGTATCCAGGGGGCAAACACTGAAGCTTTCTTT. Its translation is CASSIQGANTEAFF.

This rearrangement joins TRBV9 to TRBJ2-5, with D possibly TRBD2 on 5 matching bases. Germline lookup yields CDR1 SGDLS and CDR2 YYNGEE. The CDR3 is 15 amino acids. V gave up 4 bases and J gave up 0 bases, with 13 bases separating them. The CDR3 nucleotides read TGTGCCAGCAGCTACGGGGTAACAGACCAAGAGACCCAGTACTTC. It translates to CASSYGVTDQETQYF. The full variable domain, its missing parts supplied by reference TRBV9 and TRBJ2-5, is DSGVTQTPKHLITATGQRVTLRCSPRSGDLSVYWYQQSLDQGLQFLIQYYNGEERAKGNILERFSAQQFPDLHSELNLSSLELGDSALYFCASSYGVTDQETQYFGPGTRLLVL.

DNA of the CDR3: TGCAGCGTCCGGGACACCGGCTCCTACAATGAGCAGTTCTTC. Protein product: CSVRDTGSYNEQFF. The V call is TRBV29-1, the J call TRBJ2-1, with a weak D call TRBD1 (6 bases). Germline CDR1 reads SQVTM; CDR2 reads ANQGSEA. The CDR3 is 14 amino acids. Trimming left V 6 bases short and J 0 bases short, with 12 bases between.

CDR3 bases: TGCGCCAGCAGCAGCCGGGGACAGGGGGCTAGAAGCCCCTACGAGCAGTACTTC. Translating it yields CASSSRGQGARSPYEQYF. This chain links TRBV5-1 with TRBJ2-7; TRBD1 matches at 12 bases. CDR1 SGHRS and CDR2 YFSETQ come from the germline V gene. CDR3 length equals 18 residues. J gave up 2 bases and V 4 bases, and 13 bases lay outside the gene matches.

CDR3 residues: CASGVALTGELFF. Here the CDR3 DNA reads TGTGCCAGCGGGGTAGCGCTCACCGGGGAGCTGTTTTTT. This chain links TRBV2 with TRBJ2-2; tentatively, D is TRBD2 (5 bases). The CDR3 is 13 residues long. The ends were cut back, 8 bases at V and 4 bases at J, with 11 bases in the middle. CDR1 is SNHLY, CDR2 FYNNEI, per germline.

Turning to this clone: One junction end does not reproduce the germline sequence, and a read error may be involved. This chain joins TRBV30 and TRBJ2-7, with TRBD2 matching over 13 bases. In germline, CDR1 is GTSNPN, CDR2 SVGIG (reference sequence). This CDR3 region has 13 residues. The chain's CDR3 is CAWKLAGGREQYF. In nucleotides, the CDR3 is TGTGCCTGGAAACTAGCGGGAGGGCGCGAGCAGTACTTT.

In its sample, this clone was seen a few times. V and J are TRBV29-1 and TRBJ1-1; D remains ambiguous. Germline-derived CDR1 and CDR2 are SQVTM and ANQGSEA. The germline V and J ends were trimmed by 5 bases and 7 bases, with 8 bases remaining between them. The CDR3 is made up of 10 amino acids. CDR3 nucleotide sequence: TGCAGCGTTCTGGCAGTTGAAGCTTTCTTT. Translation: CSVLAVEAFF.

The rearrangement uses TRBV7-9 and TRBJ1-5, with D unclear. This CDR3 comprises 14 residues. The V gene's germline CDR1 is SEHNR and CDR2 FQNEAQ (reference sequence). The germline V and J ends were trimmed by 0 bases and 4 bases, with 7 bases remaining between them. Here the CDR3 DNA reads TGTGCCAGCAGCTTAGCGCTAAGTAATCAGCCCCAGCATTTT. Its translation is CASSLALSNQPQHF.

This chain links TRBV29-1 with TRBJ1-2; the D gene is possibly TRBD1 (5 bases). Germline values: CDR1 SQVTM, CDR2 ANQGSEA. Deletions cut 1 base from V and 4 bases from J, with 16 bases between. CDR3 length: 15 amino acids. This chain's CDR3 is CSVEAQGEDGYGYTF. CDR3 DNA: TGCAGCGTTGAAGCCCAAGGGGAGGATGGCTATGGCTACACCTTC. Full variable domain (missing parts from reference TRBV29-1 and TRBJ1-2): SAVISQKPSRDICQRGTSLTIQCQVDSQVTMMFWYRQQPGQSLTLIATANQGSEATYESGFVIDKFPISRPNLTFSTLTVSNMSPEDSSIYLCSVEAQGEDGYGYTFGSGTRLTVV.

J is TRBJ1-1 and V is TRBV29-1; 7 nucleotides agree with TRBD1. In germline, CDR1 is SQVTM, CDR2 ANQGSEA. The CDR3 length is 13 residues. With 7 bases clipped from V and 1 base from J, the junction kept 6 bases outside the gene matches. The CDR3 reads CSASDRANTEAFF. The CDR3 coding sequence is TGCAGCGCCTCCGACAGGGCGAACACTGAAGCTTTCTTT.

The chain links TRBV18 to TRBJ1-5; 11 bases fit TRBD1. From germline, CDR1 is KGHSH and CDR2 LQKENI. The CDR3 is 15 residues long. J was trimmed by 8 bases and V by 5 bases; bases with no gene match: 8. The CDR3 bases are TGTGCCAGCTCAGGAACCGGGACAGGGGGAGAGCCCCAGCATTTT. Encoded protein: CASSGTGTGGEPQHF. Together with reference TRBV18 and TRBJ1-5, the CDR3 gives the full variable domain: NAGVMQNPRHLVRRRGQEARLRCSPMKGHSHVYWYRQLPEEGLKFMVYLQKENIIDESGMPKERFSAEFPKEGPSILRIQQVVRGDSAAYFCASSGTGTGGEPQHFGDGTRLSIL.

This clone was counted a single time. The rearrangement links TRBV7-2 to TRBJ1-2; TRBD1 matches at 7 bases. This CDR3 has 15 amino acids. Germline CDR1 and CDR2: SGHTA and FQGNSA. Trimming cost V 1 base and J 0 bases; bases outside gene matches: 2. CDR3 amino acids: CASSLGQGANYGYTF. The CDR3 DNA sequence: TGTGCCAGCAGCTTAGGTCAGGGGGCTAACTATGGCTACACCTTC.

This chain joins TRBV4-1 and TRBJ2-1; TRBD2 matches at 11 bases. The germline V gene has CDR1 MGHRA and CDR2 YSYEKL. V was pared by 0 bases and J by 9 bases, with 10 bases of the junction left unmatched. This CDR3 has 17 amino acids. The CDR3 is CASSQEKTSGIGSEQFF. The CDR3 coding sequence is TGCGCCAGCAGCCAAGAGAAGACTAGCGGGATCGGGAGTGAGCAGTTCTTC.

J is TRBJ1-2 and V is TRBV10-3; D is perhaps TRBD1 (6 bases). The CDR3 is made up of 14 amino acids. The germline V and J ends were trimmed by 4 bases and 2 bases, with 11 bases remaining between them. CDR1 and CDR2 (germline): ENHRY, SYGVKD. CDR3 in amino acids: CAISGTGTNYGYTF. The DNA of the CDR3 is TGTGCCATCAGTGGAACAGGGACCAACTATGGCTACACCTTC.

The chain couples TRBV11-2 to TRBJ1-5, with D perhaps matching TRBD1 (5 bases). Germline V CDR1 and CDR2: SGHAT, FQNNGV. The CDR3 is 15 amino acids. Trimming cost V 5 bases and J 3 bases, with 14 bases left between them. The CDR3 nucleotides are TGTGCCAGCAGCAAGACGGGGGGAAACAATCAGCCCCAGCATTTT. Translating gives CASSKTGGNNQPQHF.

The rearrangement links TRBV4-1 to TRBJ2-2; D not resolved. V dropped 0 bases and J dropped 3 bases, with 11 bases sitting between them. The CDR3 is 16 residues long. Germline CDR1 MGHRA, CDR2 YSYEKL. The CDR3 is CASSQDATAYTGELFF. The CDR3 DNA reads as TGCGCCAGCAGCCAAGATGCGACTGCCTACACCGGGGAGCTGTTTTTT.

This chain connects TRBV25-1 to TRBJ2-7; 8 nucleotides match TRBD1. The germline V gene encodes CDR1 MGHDK and CDR2 SYGVNS. V lost 6 bases to trimming and J lost 3 bases; unmatched junction nucleotides: 4. This CDR3 has 13 residues. The CDR3 coding sequence is TGTGCCAGCAGCCCCGGACAGGGCTACGAGCAGTACTTC. Protein sequence: CASSPGQGYEQYF.

V usage is TRBV15 and J usage is TRBJ1-5, with D possibly matching TRBD1 (6 bases). The CDR3 totals 17 residues. V lost 1 base to trimming and J lost 2 bases, with 15 bases between them. In germline, CDR1 is LNHNV, CDR2 YYDKDF (reference sequence). The CDR3 loop is CATSRARFPGGNQPQHF. CDR3 DNA sequence: TGTGCCACCAGCAGAGCCCGGTTTCCAGGGGGCAATCAGCCCCAGCATTTT.